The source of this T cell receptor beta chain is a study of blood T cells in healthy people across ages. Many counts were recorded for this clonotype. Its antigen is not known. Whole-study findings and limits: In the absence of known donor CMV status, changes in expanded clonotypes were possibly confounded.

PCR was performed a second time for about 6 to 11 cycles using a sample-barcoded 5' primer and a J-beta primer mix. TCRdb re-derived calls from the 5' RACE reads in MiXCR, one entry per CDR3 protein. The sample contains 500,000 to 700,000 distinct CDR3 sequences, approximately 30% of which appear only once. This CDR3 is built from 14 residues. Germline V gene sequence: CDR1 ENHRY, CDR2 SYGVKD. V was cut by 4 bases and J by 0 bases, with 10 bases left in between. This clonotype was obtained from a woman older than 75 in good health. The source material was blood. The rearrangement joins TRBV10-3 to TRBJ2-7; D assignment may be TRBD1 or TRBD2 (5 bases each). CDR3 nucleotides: TGTGCCATCAGTGCGGGGCAGGGCTCCTACGAGCAGTACTTC. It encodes CAISAGQGSYEQYF.